This TCR beta chain was sequenced for a study of preoperative IRX-2 immunotherapy in early breast cancer (dated by TCRdb to the late 2010s). This clone appeared once. Its specific antigen is unknown. No base qualities exist here, and no much larger clone lies one base off it. The germline V gene (reference sequence) yields GTSNPN for CDR1 and SVGIG for CDR2. V loses 1 base, J loses 7 bases, and the germline ends lie 13 bases apart. Spanning cysteine to phenylalanine, the CDR3 consists of 13 amino acids. Only the CDR3 portion is preserved as DNA: 39 bases, with reading frame beginning at the first base. Libraries were constructed by the immunoSEQ multiplex PCR assay. In TCRdb, the immuneACCESS table is reduced to in-frame sequences with V and J assigned. These tables do not hold every clone; where another copy was compared, an unresolved V gene accounts for under half, and the others remain unexplained. The sample records 25,000 or so clones, around 87% of which are singletons. Of the sample, 9% to 10% falls within the top ten clones.

This specimen's treatment or condition label, per the study, means: preoperative locoregional IRX-2 cytokine immunotherapy. The samples were obtained from a phase Ib study that tested preoperative, locoregional IRX-2 cytokine immunotherapy designed to prime immune responses. Before surgery, IRX-2 was given to the donors, who were patients with early-stage breast cancer. This specimen consisted of tumor tissue, obtained after IRX-2 immunotherapy. This sequence uses TRBV30 and TRBJ1-2; no D gene is confidently identified. The TCR sequence derives from a human donor with breast cancer. The CDR3: CAWSETAMGGYTF. The DNA sequence is TGTGCCTGGAGTGAGACCGCAATGGGTGGCTACACCTTC.